This T cell receptor beta chain appears in the sequencing data of a study of blood T cell repertoires in COVID-19. Study in general: Samples representing acute and convalescent COVID-19 were sourced from the United States, Italy and Spain.

Researchers sorted participants into cohorts using their self-reported clinical history. Germline CDR1 SGHTA, CDR2 FQGNSA. With V trimmed by 4 bases and J by 8 bases, 15 bases remained unmatched. The CDR3 length is 17 residues. In the authors' methods: For nucleated cells, counts were estimated from reference gene primer amplification. Assay used: immunoSEQ multiplex PCR; TCRdb lists only in-frame clones, some missing. V and J calls and clone size come straight from that table; D and trimming were deduced from the DNA. In the table there are 250,000 to 300,000 clones, approximately 91% of which are singletons.

The sample taken for sequencing was PBMCs or T cells enriched from blood (not recorded which). This TCR was recovered from a middle-aged woman with acute COVID-19. This chain links TRBV7-2 with TRBJ2-1, with TRBD2 identical over 9 bases. The CDR3 coding sequence is TGTGCCAGCAGCTCCGGAACAGCGGGAGGATTGAGGGATGAGCAGTTCTTC. It specifies CASSSGTAGGLRDEQFF.